Listed here is a single TCR beta chain. The data stem from a study of CD8 T cells in Susac syndrome. Negative isolation yielded CD8+ and CD4+ T cells; FACS enriched TEMRA cells. The CDR3 covers 11 residues. Germline CDR1 reads LGHDT; CDR2 reads YNNKEL (reference sequence). Deletions cut 1 base from V and 8 bases from J, with 3 bases between. With random hexamers, 0.5 to 1 ug RNA was reverse transcribed. A single record per CDR3 protein comes from TCRdb applying MiXCR to the immunoSEQ multiplex PCR reads. The table shows approximately 110,000 distinct CDR3 sequences, with around 94% occurring only once.

This chain links TRBV3-1 with TRBJ2-1; D is undetermined. Sequenced sample: CD4+ T cells from PBMCs. The clonotype originates from a human donor in good health. The CDR3: CASSQVDEQFF. In nucleotides, the CDR3 is TGTGCCAGCAGCCAAGTCGATGAGCAGTTCTTC.